This TCR beta chain was documented in a study of T cell responses to AZD1222 COVID-19 vaccine. Study observations and caveats: Mapped onto spike, vaccine-associated CD4 TCRs spanned it and were dominant at 160-218 and 743-854.

The data were produced by immunoSEQ multiplex PCR, yet TCRdb's version contains in-frame clones alone and is incomplete. Of 85,000 to 95,000 clones listed, 90% are singletons. This clone was detected only once. Antigen specificity is unknown. Per the germline V gene, CDR1 is LGHNA and CDR2 is YSLEER. Trimming stripped 0 bases from V and 2 bases from J, with 2 bases between. This CDR3 has 14 amino acids. The receptor comes from an adult in good health. The specimen was peripheral blood, collected on day 0 of AZD1222 vaccination. This rearrangement joins TRBV4-3 to TRBJ1-6, with D unresolved. DNA for the CDR3: TGCGCCAGCAGCCAAGATCCCTATAATTCACCCCTCCACTTT. It specifies CASSQDPYNSPLHF.